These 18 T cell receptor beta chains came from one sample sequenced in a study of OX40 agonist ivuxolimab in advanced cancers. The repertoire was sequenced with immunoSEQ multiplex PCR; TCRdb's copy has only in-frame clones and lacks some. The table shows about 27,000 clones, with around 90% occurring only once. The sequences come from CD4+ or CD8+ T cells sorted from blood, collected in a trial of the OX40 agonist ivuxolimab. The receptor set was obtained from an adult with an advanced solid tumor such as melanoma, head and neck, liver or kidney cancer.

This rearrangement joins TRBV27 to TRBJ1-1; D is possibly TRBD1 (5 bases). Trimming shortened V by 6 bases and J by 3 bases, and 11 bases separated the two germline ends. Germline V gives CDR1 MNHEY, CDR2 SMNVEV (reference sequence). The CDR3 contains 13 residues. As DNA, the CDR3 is TGTGCCAGCAGACAAGGGGCATACACTGAAGCTTTCTTT. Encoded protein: CASRQGAYTEAFF.

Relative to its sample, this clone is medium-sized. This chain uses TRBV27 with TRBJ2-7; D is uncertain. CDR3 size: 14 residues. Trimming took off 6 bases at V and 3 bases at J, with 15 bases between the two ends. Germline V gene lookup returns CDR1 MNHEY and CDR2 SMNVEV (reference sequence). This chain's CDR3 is CASSLIGPLYEQYF. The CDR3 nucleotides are TGTGCCAGCAGCCTTATAGGGCCTCTCTACGAGCAGTACTTC.

The CDR3 sequence is CASSQDRPDRNTGELFF. Here the CDR3 DNA reads TGCGCCAGCAGCCAAGATCGGCCGGACCGAAACACCGGGGAGCTGTTTTTT. V gene TRBV4-1 combines with J gene TRBJ2-2; no reliable D call. CDR3 length equals 17 residues. CDR1 and CDR2 from the germline V gene are MGHRA and YSYEKL. Trimming cost V 0 bases and J 2 bases, with 13 bases left between them.

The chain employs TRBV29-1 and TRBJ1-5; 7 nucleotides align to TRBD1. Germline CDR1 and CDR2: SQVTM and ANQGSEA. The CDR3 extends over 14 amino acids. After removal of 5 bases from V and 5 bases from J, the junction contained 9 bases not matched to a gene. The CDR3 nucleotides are TGCAGCGTTCAAACCGGGGACAGTGATCAGCCCCAGCATTTT. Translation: CSVQTGDSDQPQHF.

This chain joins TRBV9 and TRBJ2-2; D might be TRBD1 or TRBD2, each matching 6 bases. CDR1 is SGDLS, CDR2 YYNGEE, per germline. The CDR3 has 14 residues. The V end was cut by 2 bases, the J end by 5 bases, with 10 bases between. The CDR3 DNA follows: TGTGCCAGCAGCGTCGGAGGGGGGACCGGGGAGCTGTTTTTT. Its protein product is CASSVGGGTGELFF.

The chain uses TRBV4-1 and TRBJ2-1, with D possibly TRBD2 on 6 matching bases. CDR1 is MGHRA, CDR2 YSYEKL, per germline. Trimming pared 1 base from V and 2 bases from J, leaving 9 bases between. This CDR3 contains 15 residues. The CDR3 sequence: CASSQGTTTYNEQFF. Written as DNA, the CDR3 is TGCGCCAGCAGCCAAGGGACTACCACCTACAATGAGCAGTTCTTC.

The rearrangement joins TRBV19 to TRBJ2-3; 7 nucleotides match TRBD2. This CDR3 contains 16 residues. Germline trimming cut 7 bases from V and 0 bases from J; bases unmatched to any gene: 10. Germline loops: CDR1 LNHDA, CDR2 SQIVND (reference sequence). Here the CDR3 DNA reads TGTGCCAGTAACGTAATAGCGGGTGGTAGCACAGATACGCAGTATTTT. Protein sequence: CASNVIAGGSTDTQYF.

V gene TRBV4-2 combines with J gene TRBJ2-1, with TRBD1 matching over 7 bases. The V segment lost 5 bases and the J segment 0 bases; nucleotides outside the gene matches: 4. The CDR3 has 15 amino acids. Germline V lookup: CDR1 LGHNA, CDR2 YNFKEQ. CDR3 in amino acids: CASSYRDSSYNEQFF. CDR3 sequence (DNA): TGTGCCAGCAGCTACCGGGACAGCTCCTACAATGAGCAGTTCTTC.

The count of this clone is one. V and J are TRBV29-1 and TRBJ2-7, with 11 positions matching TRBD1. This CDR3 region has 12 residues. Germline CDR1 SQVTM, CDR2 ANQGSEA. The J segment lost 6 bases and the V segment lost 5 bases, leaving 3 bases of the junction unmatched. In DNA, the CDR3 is TGCAGCGTTAAGGGACAGGGGGTCGAGCAGTACTTC. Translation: CSVKGQGVEQYF.

The CDR3 here is CASSFEGIGQPQHF. The CDR3 nucleotides read TGTGCCAGCAGCTTTGAGGGTATTGGGCAGCCCCAGCATTTT. The chain recombines TRBV7-9 with TRBJ1-5, with D unclear. CDR1 and CDR2 from the germline V gene are SEHNR and FQNEAQ (reference sequence). This CDR3 is built from 14 residues. The germline V and J ends were trimmed by 3 bases and 7 bases, with 13 bases remaining between them.

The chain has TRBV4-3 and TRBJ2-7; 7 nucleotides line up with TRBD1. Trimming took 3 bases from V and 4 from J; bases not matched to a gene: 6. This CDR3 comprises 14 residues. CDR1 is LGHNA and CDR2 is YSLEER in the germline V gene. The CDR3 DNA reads TGCGCCAGCAGCCAGGACCAACAGGGGTACGAGCAGTACTTC. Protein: CASSQDQQGYEQYF.

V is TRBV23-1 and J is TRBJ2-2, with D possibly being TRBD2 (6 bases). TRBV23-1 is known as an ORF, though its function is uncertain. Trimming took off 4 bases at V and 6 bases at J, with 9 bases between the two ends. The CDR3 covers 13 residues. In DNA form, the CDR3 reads TGCGCCAGCAGTCGCGGGAAGTCCGGGGAGCTGTTTTTT. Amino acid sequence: CASSRGKSGELFF.

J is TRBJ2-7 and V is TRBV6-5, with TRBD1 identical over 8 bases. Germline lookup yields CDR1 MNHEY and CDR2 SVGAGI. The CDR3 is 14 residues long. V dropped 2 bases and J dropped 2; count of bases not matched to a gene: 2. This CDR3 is CASSYAGQAYEQYF. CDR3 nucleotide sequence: TGTGCCAGCAGTTACGCGGGACAGGCCTACGAGCAGTACTTC.

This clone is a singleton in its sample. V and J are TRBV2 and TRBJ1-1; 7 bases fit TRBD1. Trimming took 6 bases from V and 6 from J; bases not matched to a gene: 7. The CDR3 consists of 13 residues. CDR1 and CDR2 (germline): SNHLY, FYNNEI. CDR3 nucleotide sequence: TGTGCCAGCAGGAGGGGAGGGGGCCCTGAAGCTTTCTTT. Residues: CASRRGGGPEAFF. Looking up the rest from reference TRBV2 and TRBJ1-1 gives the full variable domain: EPEVTQTPSHQVTQMGQEVILRCVPISNHLYFYWYRQILGQKVEFLVSFYNNEISEKSEIFDDQFSVERPDGSNFTLKIRSTKLEDSAMYFCASRRGGGPEAFFGQGTRLTVV.

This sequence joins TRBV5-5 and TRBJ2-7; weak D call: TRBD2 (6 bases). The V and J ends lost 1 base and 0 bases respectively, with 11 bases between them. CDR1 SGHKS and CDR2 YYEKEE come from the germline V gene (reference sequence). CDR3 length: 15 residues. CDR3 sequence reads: CASSLRDFSSYEQYF. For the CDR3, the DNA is TGTGCCAGCAGCTTGAGGGACTTCAGCTCCTACGAGCAGTACTTC.

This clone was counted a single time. The CDR3 here is CASSMDPMNTEAFF. CDR3 DNA sequence: TGTGCCAGTAGTATGGACCCCATGAACACTGAAGCTTTCTTT. The chain couples TRBV19 to TRBJ1-1; D remains unclear. The CDR3 loop spans 14 amino acids. In germline, CDR1 is LNHDA, CDR2 SQIVND (reference sequence). V was clipped by 3 bases and J by 0 bases, with 8 bases between them. Filled out from reference TRBV19 and TRBJ1-1, the complete variable domain reads DGGITQSPKYLFRKEGQNVTLSCEQNLNHDAMYWYRQDPGQGLRLIYYSQIVNDFQKGDIAEGYSVSREKKESFPLTVTSAQKNPTAFYLCASSMDPMNTEAFFGQGTRLTVV.

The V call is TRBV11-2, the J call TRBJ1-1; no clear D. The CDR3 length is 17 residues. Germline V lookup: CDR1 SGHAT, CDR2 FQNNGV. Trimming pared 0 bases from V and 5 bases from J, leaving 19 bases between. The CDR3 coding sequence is TGTGCCAGCAGCTTAGAATTGGTGGGAATCCCTGGGACTGAAGCTTTCTTT. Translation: CASSLELVGIPGTEAFF.

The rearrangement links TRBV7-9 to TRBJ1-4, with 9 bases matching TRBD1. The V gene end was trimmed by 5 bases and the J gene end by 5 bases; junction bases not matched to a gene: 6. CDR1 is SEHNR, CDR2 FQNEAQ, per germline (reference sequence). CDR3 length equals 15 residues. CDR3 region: CASSPGQGTNEKLFF. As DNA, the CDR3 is TGTGCCAGCAGCCCAGGACAGGGGACAAATGAAAAACTGTTTTTT.